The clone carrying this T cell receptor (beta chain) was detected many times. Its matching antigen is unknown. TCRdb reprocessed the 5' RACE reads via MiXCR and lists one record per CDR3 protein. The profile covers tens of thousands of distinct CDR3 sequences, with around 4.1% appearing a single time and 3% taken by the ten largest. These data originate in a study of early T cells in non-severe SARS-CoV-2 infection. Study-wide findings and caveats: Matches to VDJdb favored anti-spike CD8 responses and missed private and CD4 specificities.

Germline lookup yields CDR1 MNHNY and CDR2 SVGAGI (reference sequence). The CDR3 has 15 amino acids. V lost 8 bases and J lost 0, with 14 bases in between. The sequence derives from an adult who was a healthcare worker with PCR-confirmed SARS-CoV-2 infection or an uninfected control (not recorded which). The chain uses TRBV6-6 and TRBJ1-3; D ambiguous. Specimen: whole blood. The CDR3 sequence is CASLPAGVSGNTIYF. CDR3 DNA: TGTGCCAGCCTACCCGCGGGAGTCTCTGGAAACACCATATATTTT.